The 13 T cell receptor beta chains presented below share a single source sample, sequenced in a study of T cell repertoires in cytomegalovirus infection. TCRdb ran MiXCR on the reads and lists one entry per CDR3 protein. The sample has roughly 69,000 distinct CDR3 sequences, roughly 21% seen once. No antigen is known for these receptors. Specimen: CD8+ T cells from cultured PBMCs, collected from culture after CMV antigen stimulation. These receptors were obtained from a human donor in good health (CMV status not recorded). Some clones in this sample may be carry-over from other donors' samples.

The V and J genes are TRBV6-8 and TRBJ1-1, with D perhaps matching TRBD1 (5 bases). Trimming shortened V by 4 bases and J by 1 base, and 19 bases separated the two germline ends. The CDR3 is made up of 17 amino acids. Germline V gene data show CDR1 as MNHGY and CDR2 as SAAAGT. The CDR3 DNA reads TGTGCCAGCAGTTTCGGGGCCGAGAGTTTGGGGAACACTGAAGCTTTCTTT. It codes for CASSFGAESLGNTEAFF.

The chain is built from TRBV7-8 and TRBJ2-2; the D gene is possibly TRBD2 (5 bases). The CDR3 loop spans 16 amino acids. V was shortened by 7 bases and J by 3 bases, with 18 bases between the two germline ends. Germline V gives CDR1 SGHVS, CDR2 FQNEAQ. The chain's CDR3 is CASKLRRGSDTGELFF. In DNA, the CDR3 is TGTGCCAGCAAGCTTAGGAGAGGGTCGGACACCGGGGAGCTGTTTTTT.

This chain joins TRBV7-9 and TRBJ2-3; 7 positions match TRBD2. The germline gives CDR1 SEHNR, CDR2 FQNEAQ (reference sequence). Trimming cost V 4 bases and J 3 bases; bases outside gene matches: 7. The CDR3 has 15 residues. CDR3 protein: CASSWVGAGTDTQYF. In nucleotides, the CDR3 is TGTGCCAGCAGCTGGGTTGGAGCGGGGACAGATACGCAGTATTTT.

V gene TRBV7-6 combines with J gene TRBJ1-4, with a tentative D call TRBD1 (6 bases). V lost 3 bases, J lost 5 bases, and 7 bases lay in between. From germline, CDR1 is SGHVS and CDR2 FNYEAQ. CDR3 length: 13 amino acids. The CDR3 DNA reads TGTGCCAGCAGCTTCACAGGGAATGAAAAACTGTTTTTT. This sequence encodes CASSFTGNEKLFF. Full variable domain (rest looked up from reference TRBV7-6 and TRBJ1-4): GAGVSQSPRYKVTKRGQDVALRCDPISGHVSLYWYRQALGQGPEFLTYFNYEAQQDKSGLPNDRFSAERPEGSISTLTIQRTEQRDSAMYRCASSFTGNEKLFFGSGTQLSVL.

J is TRBJ1-1 and V is TRBV27; D is ambiguous. The CDR3 runs to 15 residues. Germline loops: CDR1 MNHEY, CDR2 SMNVEV (reference sequence). Deletions cut 2 bases from V and 5 bases from J, with 15 bases between. This CDR3 reads CASSLSKGGGTEAFF. The CDR3 bases are TGTGCCAGCAGTTTAAGCAAGGGAGGAGGAACTGAAGCTTTCTTT.

This sequence joins TRBV2 and TRBJ2-2; tentative D call: TRBD1 (5 bases). Germline CDR1 and CDR2: SNHLY and FYNNEI. The V end was cut by 8 bases, the J end by 7 bases, with 8 bases between. The CDR3 has 11 residues. This CDR3 reads CASQGNGELFF. CDR3 sequence (DNA): TGTGCCAGCCAGGGAAACGGGGAGCTGTTTTTT.

This chain connects TRBV7-8 to TRBJ2-7; 7 bases line up with TRBD1. Germline CDR1 reads SGHVS; CDR2 reads FQNEAQ. Unmatched junction bases numbered 6, after V lost 5 bases and J lost 2 bases. This CDR3 contains 14 residues. Here the CDR3 DNA reads TGTGCCAGCAGCATAGACAGGGTGCCCTACGAGCAGTACTTC. It is translated as CASSIDRVPYEQYF. Full variable domain (missing parts from reference TRBV7-8 and TRBJ2-7): GAGVSQSPRYKVAKRGQDVALRCDPISGHVSLFWYQQALGQGPEFLTYFQNEAQLDKSGLPSDRFFAERPEGSVSTLKIQRTQQEDSAVYLCASSIDRVPYEQYFGPGTRLTVT.

This chain joins TRBV6-8 and TRBJ1-1, with D maybe TRBD1 (6 bases). This CDR3 is built from 15 residues. Per the germline V gene, CDR1 is MNHGY and CDR2 is SAAAGT. The V gene lost 6 bases and the J gene lost 5 bases, with 19 bases spanning the gap. CDR3 nucleotides: TGTGCCAGCAGCCTCCTACAGGGACGGTGGACTGAAGCTTTCTTT. This encodes CASSLLQGRWTEAFF.

The chain combines TRBV12-3 or TRBV12-4 with TRBJ1-6; 9 bases are a match to TRBD1. The CDR3 runs 15 residues. The trim removed 0 bases at V and 8 bases at J, leaving 2 bases unmatched. CDR3 in amino acids: CASSLATGGHSPLHF. The CDR3 DNA is TGTGCCAGCAGTTTAGCGACAGGGGGTCATTCACCCCTCCACTTT.

This clonotype has just a few counts. The J gene is TRBJ2-5, the V gene TRBV6-5; D remains ambiguous. Germline CDR1 reads MNHEY; CDR2 reads SVGAGI. V lost 3 bases, J lost 2 bases, and 10 bases lay in between. The CDR3 is 14 residues long. The CDR3 protein is CASSYSAAQETQYF. Written as DNA, the CDR3 is TGTGCCAGCAGTTATTCGGCGGCTCAAGAGACCCAGTACTTC.

This clonotype came up a few times. V and J are TRBV7-2 and TRBJ2-5, with D hard to call. This CDR3 region has 13 residues. V was trimmed by 6 bases and J by 0 bases, leaving 8 bases between them. CDR1 SGHTA and CDR2 FQGNSA come from the germline V gene. CDR3 DNA sequence: TGTGCCAGCAGTCGGGCGTACCAAGAGACCCAGTACTTC. Protein product: CASSRAYQETQYF. Full variable domain (remainder filled in from reference TRBV7-2 and TRBJ2-5): GAGVSQSPSNKVTEKGKDVELRCDPISGHTALYWYRQSLGQGLEFLIYFQGNSAPDKSGLPSDRFSAERTGGSVSTLTIQRTQQEDSAVYLCASSRAYQETQYFGPGTRLLVL.

The V gene is TRBV7-9, the J gene TRBJ1-1; D gene ambiguous. Germline lookup yields CDR1 SEHNR and CDR2 FQNEAQ (reference sequence). The CDR3 loop spans 15 amino acids. The ends were cut back, 5 bases at V and 3 bases at J, with 16 bases in the middle. This CDR3 reads CASSTHLYPDTEAFF. The CDR3 DNA reads as TGTGCCAGCAGCACCCATCTCTACCCGGACACTGAAGCTTTCTTT.

This clonotype is medium-sized (0.01 to 0.1%) within its sample. The J gene is TRBJ1-2, the V gene TRBV27; 9 nucleotides align to TRBD1. CDR1 is MNHEY, CDR2 SMNVEV, per germline (reference sequence). Trimming cost V 4 bases and J 0 bases; bases outside gene matches: 3. CDR3 length: 15 residues. The CDR3 spells CASSSRTGANYGYTF. The CDR3 DNA sequence: TGTGCCAGCAGTTCCAGGACAGGGGCTAACTATGGCTACACCTTC.